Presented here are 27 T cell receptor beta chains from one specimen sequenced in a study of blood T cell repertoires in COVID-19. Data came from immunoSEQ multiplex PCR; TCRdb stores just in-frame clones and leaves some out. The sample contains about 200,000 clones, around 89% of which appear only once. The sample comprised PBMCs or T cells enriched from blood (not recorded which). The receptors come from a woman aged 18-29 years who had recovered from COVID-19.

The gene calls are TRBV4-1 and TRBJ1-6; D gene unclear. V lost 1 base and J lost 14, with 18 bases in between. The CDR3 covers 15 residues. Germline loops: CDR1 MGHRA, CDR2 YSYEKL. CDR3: CASSQGGVPSGSLHF. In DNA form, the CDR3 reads TGCGCCAGCAGCCAAGGTGGGGTCCCCAGCGGGTCCCTCCACTTT.

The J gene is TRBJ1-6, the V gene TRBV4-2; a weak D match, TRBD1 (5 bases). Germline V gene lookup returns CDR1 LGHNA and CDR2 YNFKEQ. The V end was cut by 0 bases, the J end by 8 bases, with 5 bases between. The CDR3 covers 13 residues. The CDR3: CASSQDRDSPLHF. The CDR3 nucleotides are TGTGCCAGCAGCCAAGACAGGGATTCACCCCTCCACTTT.

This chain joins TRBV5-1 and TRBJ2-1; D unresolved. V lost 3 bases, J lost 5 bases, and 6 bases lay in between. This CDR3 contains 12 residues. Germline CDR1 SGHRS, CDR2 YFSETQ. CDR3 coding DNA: TGCGCCAGCAGCTCGAGAGACAATGAGCAGTTCTTC. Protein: CASSSRDNEQFF.

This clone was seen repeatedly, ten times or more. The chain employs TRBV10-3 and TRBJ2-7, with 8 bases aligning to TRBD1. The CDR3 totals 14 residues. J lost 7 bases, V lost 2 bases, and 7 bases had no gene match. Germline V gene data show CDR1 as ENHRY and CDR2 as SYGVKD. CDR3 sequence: CAISEGGQVGEQYF. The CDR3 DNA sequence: TGTGCCATCAGTGAGGGGGGACAGGTCGGAGAGCAGTACTTC.

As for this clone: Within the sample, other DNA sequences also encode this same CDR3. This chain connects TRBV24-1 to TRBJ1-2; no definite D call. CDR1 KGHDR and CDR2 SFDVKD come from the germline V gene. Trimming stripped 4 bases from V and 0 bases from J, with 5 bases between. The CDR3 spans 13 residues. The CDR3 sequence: CATSDRANYGYTF. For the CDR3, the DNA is TGTGCCACCAGTGACCGAGCTAACTATGGCTACACCTTC.

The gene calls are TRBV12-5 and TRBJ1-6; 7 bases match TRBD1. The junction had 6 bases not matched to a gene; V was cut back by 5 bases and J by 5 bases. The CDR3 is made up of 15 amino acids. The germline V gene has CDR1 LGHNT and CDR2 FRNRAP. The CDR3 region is CASGPRGSHNSPLHF. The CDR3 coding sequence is TGTGCTAGTGGTCCCAGGGGGAGCCATAATTCACCCCTCCACTTT.

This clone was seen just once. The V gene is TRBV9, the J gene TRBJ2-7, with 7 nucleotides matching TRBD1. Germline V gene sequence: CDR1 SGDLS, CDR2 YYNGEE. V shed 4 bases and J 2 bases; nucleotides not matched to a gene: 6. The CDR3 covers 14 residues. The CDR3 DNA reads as TGTGCCAGCAGCCCCGACAGGGCACCCTACGAGCAGTACTTC. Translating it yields CASSPDRAPYEQYF. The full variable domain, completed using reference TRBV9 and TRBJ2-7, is DSGVTQTPKHLITATGQRVTLRCSPRSGDLSVYWYQQSLDQGLQFLIQYYNGEERAKGNILERFSAQQFPDLHSELNLSSLELGDSALYFCASSPDRAPYEQYFGPGTRLTVT.

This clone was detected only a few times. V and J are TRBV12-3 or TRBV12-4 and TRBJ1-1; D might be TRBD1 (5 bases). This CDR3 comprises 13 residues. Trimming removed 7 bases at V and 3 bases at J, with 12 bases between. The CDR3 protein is CASKPSGDTEAFF. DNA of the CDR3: TGTGCCAGCAAACCCTCGGGGGACACTGAAGCTTTCTTT.

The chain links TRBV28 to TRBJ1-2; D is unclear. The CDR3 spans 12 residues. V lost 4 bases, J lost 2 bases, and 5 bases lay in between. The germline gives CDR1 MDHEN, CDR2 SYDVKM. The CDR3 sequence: CASSWLNYGYTF. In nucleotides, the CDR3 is TGTGCCAGCAGTTGGCTCAACTATGGCTACACCTTC.

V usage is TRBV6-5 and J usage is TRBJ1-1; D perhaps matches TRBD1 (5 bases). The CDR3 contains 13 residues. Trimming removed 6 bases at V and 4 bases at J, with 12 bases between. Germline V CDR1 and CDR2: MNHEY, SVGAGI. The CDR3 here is CASSAGRGTEAFF. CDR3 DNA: TGTGCCAGCAGCGCAGGGAGGGGCACTGAAGCTTTCTTT.

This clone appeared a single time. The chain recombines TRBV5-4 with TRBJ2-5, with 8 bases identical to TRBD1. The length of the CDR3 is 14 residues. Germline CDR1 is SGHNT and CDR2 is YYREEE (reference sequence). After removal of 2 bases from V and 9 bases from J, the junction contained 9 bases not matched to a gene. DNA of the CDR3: TGTGCCAGCAGCTTCCCGGGACAGGAAAGGGCCCAGTACTTC. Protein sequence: CASSFPGQERAQYF.

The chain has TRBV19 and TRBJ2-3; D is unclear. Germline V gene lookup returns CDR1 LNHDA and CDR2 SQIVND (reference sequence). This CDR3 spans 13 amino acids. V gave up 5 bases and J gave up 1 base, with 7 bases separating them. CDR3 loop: CASSGRGTDTQYF. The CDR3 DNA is TGTGCCAGTAGTGGCCGGGGCACAGATACGCAGTATTTT. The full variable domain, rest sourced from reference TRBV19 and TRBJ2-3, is DGGITQSPKYLFRKEGQNVTLSCEQNLNHDAMYWYRQDPGQGLRLIYYSQIVNDFQKGDIAEGYSVSREKKESFPLTVTSAQKNPTAFYLCASSGRGTDTQYFGPGTRLTVL.

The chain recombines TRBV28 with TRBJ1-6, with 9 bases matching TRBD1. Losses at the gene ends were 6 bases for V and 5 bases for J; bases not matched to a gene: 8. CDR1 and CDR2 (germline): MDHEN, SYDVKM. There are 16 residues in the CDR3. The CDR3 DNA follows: TGTGCCAGCAGCACAGGGGGCGCGGGGGATAATTCACCCCTCCACTTT. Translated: CASSTGGAGDNSPLHF.

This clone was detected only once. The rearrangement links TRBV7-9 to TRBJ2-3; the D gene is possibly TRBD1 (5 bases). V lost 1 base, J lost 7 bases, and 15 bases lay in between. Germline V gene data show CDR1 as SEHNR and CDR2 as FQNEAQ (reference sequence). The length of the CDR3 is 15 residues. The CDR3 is CASSLGPQQVNTQYF. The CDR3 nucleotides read TGTGCCAGCAGCTTAGGGCCCCAACAGGTTAATACGCAGTATTTT.

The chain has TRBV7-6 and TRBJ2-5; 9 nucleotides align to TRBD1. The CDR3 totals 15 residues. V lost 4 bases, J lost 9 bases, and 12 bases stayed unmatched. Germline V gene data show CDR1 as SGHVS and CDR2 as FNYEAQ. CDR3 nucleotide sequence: TGTGCCAGCAGCTCTCCGTGGACAGGGGTTTCGGCCCAGTACTTC. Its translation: CASSSPWTGVSAQYF.

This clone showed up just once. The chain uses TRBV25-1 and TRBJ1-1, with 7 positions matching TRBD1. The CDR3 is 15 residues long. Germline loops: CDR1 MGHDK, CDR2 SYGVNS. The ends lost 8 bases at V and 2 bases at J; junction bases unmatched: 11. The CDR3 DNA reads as TGTGCCAGCCGCCCCGGGGACAGAGACAACACTGAAGCTTTCTTT. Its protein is CASRPGDRDNTEAFF.

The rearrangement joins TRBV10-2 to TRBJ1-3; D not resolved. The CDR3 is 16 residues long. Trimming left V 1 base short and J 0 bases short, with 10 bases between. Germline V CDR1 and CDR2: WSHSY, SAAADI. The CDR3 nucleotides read TGCGCCAGCAGTGAGTATGAGGCCCGCTCTGGAAACACCATATATTTT. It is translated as CASSEYEARSGNTIYF.

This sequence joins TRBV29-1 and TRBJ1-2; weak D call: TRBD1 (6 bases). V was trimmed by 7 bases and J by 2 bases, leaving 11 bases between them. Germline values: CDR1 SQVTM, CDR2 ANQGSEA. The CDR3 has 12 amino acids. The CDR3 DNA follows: TGCAGCGCCACTCAGGGGAACTATGGCTACACCTTC. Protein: CSATQGNYGYTF.

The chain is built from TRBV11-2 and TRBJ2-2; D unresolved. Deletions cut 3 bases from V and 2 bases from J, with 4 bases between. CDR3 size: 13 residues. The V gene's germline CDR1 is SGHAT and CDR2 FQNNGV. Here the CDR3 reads CASSLANTGELFF. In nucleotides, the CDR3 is TGTGCCAGCAGCTTGGCCAACACCGGGGAGCTGTTTTTT.

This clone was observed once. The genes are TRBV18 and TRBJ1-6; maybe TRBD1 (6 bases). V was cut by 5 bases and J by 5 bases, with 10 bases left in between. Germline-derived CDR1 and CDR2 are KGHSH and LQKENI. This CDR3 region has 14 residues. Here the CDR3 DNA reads TGTGCCAGCTCAACGGACAGTCATAATTCACCCCTCCACTTT. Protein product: CASSTDSHNSPLHF.

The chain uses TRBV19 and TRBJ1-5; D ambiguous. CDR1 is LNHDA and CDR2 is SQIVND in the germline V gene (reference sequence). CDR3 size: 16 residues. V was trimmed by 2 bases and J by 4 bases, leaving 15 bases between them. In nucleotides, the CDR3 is TGTGCCAGTAGTATACTTGGTCGAGGTTATAATCAGCCCCAGCATTTT. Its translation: CASSILGRGYNQPQHF.

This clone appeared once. The CDR3 here is CASSDKTGKEIYEQYF. For the CDR3, the DNA is TGTGCCAGCAGTGATAAGACAGGGAAGGAGATCTACGAGCAGTACTTC. The chain recombines TRBV6-1 with TRBJ2-7, with 7 positions matching TRBD1. CDR1 is MNHNS, CDR2 SASEGT, per germline. V was clipped by 3 bases and J by 3 bases; unmatched bases: 11. The CDR3 contains 16 residues.

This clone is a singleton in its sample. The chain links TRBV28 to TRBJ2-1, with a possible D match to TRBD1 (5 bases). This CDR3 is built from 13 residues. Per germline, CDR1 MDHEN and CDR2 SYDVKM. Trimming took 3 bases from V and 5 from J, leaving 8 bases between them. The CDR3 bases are TGTGCCAGCAGTTTGGGCAGGGACAATGAGCAGTTCTTC. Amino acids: CASSLGRDNEQFF.

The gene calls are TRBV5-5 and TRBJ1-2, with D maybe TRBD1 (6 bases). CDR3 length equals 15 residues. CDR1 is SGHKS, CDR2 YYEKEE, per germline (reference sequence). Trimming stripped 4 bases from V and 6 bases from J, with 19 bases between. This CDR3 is CASSAIRTDTDGYTF. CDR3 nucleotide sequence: TGTGCCAGCAGCGCGATAAGGACAGACACAGATGGCTACACCTTC.

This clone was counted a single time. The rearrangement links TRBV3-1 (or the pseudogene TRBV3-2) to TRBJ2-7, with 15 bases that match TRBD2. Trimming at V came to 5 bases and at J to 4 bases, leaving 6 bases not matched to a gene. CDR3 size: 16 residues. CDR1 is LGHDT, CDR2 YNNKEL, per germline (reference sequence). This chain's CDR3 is CASSAGTSGGRYEQYF. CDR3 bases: TGTGCCAGCAGCGCCGGGACTAGCGGGGGGCGGTACGAGCAGTACTTC.

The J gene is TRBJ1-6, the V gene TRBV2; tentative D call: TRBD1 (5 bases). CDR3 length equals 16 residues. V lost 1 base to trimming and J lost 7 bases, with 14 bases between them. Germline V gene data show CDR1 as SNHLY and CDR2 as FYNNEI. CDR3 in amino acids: CASSEGAGRKNSPLHF. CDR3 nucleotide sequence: TGTGCCAGCAGTGAAGGGGCGGGACGCAAAAATTCACCCCTCCACTTT.

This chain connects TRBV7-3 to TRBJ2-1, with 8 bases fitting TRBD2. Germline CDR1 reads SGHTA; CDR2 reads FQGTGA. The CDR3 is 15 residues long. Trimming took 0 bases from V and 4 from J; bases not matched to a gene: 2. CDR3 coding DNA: TGTGCCAGCAGCTTAACTAGCGGGGCTTACAATGAGCAGTTCTTC. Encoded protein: CASSLTSGAYNEQFF. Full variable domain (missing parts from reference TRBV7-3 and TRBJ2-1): GAGVSQTPSNKVTEKGKYVELRCDPISGHTALYWYRQSLGQGPEFLIYFQGTGAADDSGLPNDRFFAVRPEGSVSTLKIQRTERGDSAVYLCASSLTSGAYNEQFFGPGTRLTVL.